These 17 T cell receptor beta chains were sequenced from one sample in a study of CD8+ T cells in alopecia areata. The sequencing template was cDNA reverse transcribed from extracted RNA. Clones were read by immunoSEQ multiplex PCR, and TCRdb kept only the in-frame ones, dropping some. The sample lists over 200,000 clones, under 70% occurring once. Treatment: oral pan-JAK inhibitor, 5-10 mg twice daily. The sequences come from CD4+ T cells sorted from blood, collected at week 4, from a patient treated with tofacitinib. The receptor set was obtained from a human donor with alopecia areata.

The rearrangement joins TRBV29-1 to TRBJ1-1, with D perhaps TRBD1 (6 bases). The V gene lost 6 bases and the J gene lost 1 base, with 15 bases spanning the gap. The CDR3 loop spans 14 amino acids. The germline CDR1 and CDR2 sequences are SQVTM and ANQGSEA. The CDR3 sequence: CSVERTAGNTEAFF. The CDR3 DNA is TGCAGCGTCGAGAGGACAGCCGGGAACACTGAAGCTTTCTTT.

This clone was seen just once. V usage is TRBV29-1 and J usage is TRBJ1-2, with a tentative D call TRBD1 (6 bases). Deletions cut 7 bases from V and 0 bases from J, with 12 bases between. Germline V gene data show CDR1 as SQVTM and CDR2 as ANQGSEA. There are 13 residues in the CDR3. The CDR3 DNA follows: TGCAGCGCTGGACAGAGCACTAACTATGGCTACACCTTC. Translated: CSAGQSTNYGYTF.

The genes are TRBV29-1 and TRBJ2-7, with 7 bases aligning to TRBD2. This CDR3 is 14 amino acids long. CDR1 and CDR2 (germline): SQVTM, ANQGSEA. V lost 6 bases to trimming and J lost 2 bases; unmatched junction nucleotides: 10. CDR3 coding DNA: TGCAGCGTGGCGGCGGGGGTAGGCCCCTACGAGCAGTACTTC. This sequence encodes CSVAAGVGPYEQYF.

CDR3 protein: CASSLELDTQYF. CDR3 in DNA: TGCGCCAGCAGCTTGGAACTGGATACGCAGTATTTT. The chain links TRBV5-1 to TRBJ2-3, with no clear D. The germline V gene has CDR1 SGHRS and CDR2 YFSETQ. V lost 0 bases, J lost 6 bases, and 5 bases lay in between. CDR3 length equals 12 residues.

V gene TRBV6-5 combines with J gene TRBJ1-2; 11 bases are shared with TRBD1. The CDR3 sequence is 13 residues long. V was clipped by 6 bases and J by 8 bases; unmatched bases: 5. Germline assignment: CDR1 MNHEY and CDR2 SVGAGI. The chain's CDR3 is CASRSGQGGGYTF. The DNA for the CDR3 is TGTGCCAGCAGGTCGGGACAGGGGGGAGGCTACACCTTC.

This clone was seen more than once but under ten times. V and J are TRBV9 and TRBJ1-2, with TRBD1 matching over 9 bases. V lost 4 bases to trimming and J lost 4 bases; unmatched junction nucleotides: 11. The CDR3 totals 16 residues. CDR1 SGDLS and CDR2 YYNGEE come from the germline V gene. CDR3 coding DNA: TGTGCCAGCAGCTACGGGACAGGGAGAGAGATCTATGGCTACACCTTC. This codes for CASSYGTGREIYGYTF.

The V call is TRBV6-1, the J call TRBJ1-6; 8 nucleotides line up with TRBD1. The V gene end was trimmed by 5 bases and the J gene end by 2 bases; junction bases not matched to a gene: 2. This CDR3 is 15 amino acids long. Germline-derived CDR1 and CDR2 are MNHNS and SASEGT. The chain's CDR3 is CASSTGGAYNSPLHF. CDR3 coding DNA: TGTGCCAGCAGTACAGGGGGAGCCTATAATTCACCCCTCCACTTT.

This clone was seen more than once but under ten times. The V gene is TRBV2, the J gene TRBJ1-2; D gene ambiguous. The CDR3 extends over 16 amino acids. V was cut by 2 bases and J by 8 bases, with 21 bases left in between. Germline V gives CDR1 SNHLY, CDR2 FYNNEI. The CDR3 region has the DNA TGTGCCAGCAGTGAACCAGGTCAAGTCATCTCCTCCGGCTACACCTTC. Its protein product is CASSEPGQVISSGYTF.

The CDR3 coding sequence is TGCGCCAGCAGCCAAGACTGGGAAGGGGGTCGCCGGGGGCTGTTTTTT. This translates into CASSQDWEGGRRGLFF. The chain has TRBV4-1 and TRBJ2-2; TRBD1 might be the D (6 bases). In germline, CDR1 is MGHRA, CDR2 YSYEKL. V was clipped by 0 bases and J by 13 bases, with 21 bases between them. There are 16 residues in the CDR3.

The CDR3 sequence: CASSVGQGGTGELFF. The CDR3 coding sequence is TGTGCCAGCAGCGTAGGACAGGGCGGCACCGGGGAGCTGTTTTTT. The J gene is TRBJ2-2, the V gene TRBV9, with TRBD1 matching 7 bases. Germline V gives CDR1 SGDLS, CDR2 YYNGEE. The CDR3 sequence is 15 residues long. Germline trimming cut 0 bases from V and 4 bases from J; bases unmatched to any gene: 3.

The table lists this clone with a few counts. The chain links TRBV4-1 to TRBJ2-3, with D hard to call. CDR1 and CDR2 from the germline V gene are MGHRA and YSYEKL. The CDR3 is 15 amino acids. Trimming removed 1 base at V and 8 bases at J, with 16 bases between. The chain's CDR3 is CASSQVPWTAGTQYF. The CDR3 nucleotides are TGCGCCAGCAGCCAAGTCCCCTGGACCGCCGGTACGCAGTATTTT.

The CDR3 protein is CAISEAGAPTYEQYF. The CDR3 DNA follows: TGTGCCATCAGTGAAGCGGGGGCTCCCACCTACGAGCAGTACTTC. The rearrangement joins TRBV10-3 to TRBJ2-7; 8 nucleotides match TRBD2. Per the germline V gene, CDR1 is ENHRY and CDR2 is SYGVKD. This CDR3 has 15 residues. The trim removed 3 bases at V and 2 bases at J, leaving 6 bases unmatched.

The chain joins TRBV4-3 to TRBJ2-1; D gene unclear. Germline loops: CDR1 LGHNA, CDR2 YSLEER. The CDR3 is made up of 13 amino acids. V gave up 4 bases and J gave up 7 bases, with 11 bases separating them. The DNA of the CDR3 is TGCGCCAGCAGCCGGCAGGTTGGGAATGAGCAGTTCTTC. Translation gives CASSRQVGNEQFF.

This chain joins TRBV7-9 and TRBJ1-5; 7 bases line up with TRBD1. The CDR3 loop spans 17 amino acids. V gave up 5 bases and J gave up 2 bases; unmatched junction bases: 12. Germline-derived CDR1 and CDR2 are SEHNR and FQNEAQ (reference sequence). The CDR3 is CASSEGTDGLGNQPQHF. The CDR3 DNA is TGTGCCAGCAGCGAAGGGACAGATGGTTTGGGCAATCAGCCCCAGCATTTT.

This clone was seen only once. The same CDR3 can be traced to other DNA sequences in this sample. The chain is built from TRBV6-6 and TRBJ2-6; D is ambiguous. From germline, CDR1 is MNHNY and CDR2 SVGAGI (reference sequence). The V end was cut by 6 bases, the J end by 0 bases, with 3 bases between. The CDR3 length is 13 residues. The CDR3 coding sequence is TGTGCCAGCAGCCTCTCTGGGGCCAACGTCCTGACTTTC. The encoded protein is CASSLSGANVLTF.

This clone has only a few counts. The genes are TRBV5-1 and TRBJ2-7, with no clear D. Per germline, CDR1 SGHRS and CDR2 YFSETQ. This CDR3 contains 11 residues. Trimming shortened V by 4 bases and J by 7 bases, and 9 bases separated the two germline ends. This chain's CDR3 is CASSDNQEQYF. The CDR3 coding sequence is TGCGCCAGCAGCGATAACCAGGAGCAGTACTTC.

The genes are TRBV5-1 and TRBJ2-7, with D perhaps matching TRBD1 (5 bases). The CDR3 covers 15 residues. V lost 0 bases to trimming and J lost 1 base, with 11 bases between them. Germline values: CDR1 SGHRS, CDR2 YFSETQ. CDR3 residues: CASSLESGMSYEQYF. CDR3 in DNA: TGCGCCAGCAGCTTGGAATCAGGGATGTCCTACGAGCAGTACTTC.